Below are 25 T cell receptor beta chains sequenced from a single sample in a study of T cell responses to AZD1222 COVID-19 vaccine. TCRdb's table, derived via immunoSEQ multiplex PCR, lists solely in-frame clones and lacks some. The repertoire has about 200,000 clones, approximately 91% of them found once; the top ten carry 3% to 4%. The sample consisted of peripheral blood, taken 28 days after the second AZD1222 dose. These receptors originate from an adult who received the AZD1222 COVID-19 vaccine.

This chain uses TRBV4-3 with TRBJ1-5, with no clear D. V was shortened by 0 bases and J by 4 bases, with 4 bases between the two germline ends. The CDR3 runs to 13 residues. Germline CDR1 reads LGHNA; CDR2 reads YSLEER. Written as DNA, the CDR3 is TGCGCCAGCAGCCAAGATCTTAATCAGCCCCAGCATTTT. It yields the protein CASSQDLNQPQHF.

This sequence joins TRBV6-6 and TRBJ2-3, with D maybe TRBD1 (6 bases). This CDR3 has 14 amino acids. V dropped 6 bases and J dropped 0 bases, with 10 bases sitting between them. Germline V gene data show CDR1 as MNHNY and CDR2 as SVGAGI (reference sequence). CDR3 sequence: CASRRGSSTDTQYF. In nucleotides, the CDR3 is TGTGCCAGCAGAAGGGGGTCTAGCACAGATACGCAGTATTTT.

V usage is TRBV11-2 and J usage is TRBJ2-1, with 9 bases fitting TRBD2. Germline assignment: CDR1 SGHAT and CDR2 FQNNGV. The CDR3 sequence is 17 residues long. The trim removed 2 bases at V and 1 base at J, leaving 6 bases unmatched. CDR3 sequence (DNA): TGTGCCAGCAGCTTACCTTCTAGCGGGACGTCCTACAATGAGCAGTTCTTC. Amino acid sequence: CASSLPSSGTSYNEQFF.

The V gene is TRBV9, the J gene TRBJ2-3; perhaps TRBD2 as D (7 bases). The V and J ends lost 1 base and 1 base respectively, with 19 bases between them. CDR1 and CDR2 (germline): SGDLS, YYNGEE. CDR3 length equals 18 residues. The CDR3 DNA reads TGTGCCAGCAGCGTACCCGCCCGAGGGGGGGACGGCACAGATACGCAGTATTTT. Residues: CASSVPARGGDGTDTQYF.

CDR3 bases: TGTGCCAACAAACAGGGCCCAAATTCACCCCTCCACTTT. Amino acids: CANKQGPNSPLHF. The rearrangement joins TRBV28 to TRBJ1-6; possibly TRBD1 for D (6 bases). Germline loops: CDR1 MDHEN, CDR2 SYDVKM. This CDR3 region has 13 residues. Trimming stripped 10 bases from V and 7 bases from J, with 14 bases between.

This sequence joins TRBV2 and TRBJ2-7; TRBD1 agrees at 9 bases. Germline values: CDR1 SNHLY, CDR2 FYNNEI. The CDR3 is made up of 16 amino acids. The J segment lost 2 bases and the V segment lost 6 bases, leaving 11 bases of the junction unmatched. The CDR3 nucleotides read TGTGCCAGCAGGGCCCCCCAGGGGACAGGGACCTACGAGCAGTACTTC. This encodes CASRAPQGTGTYEQYF.

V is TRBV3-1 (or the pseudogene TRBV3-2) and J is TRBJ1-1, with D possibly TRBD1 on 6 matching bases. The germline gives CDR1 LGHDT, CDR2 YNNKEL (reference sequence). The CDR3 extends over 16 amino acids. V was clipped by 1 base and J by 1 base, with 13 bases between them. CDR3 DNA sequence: TGTGCCAGCAGCCAAGGTCTGGGACAATGGAACACTGAAGCTTTCTTT. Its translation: CASSQGLGQWNTEAFF.

The CDR3 region has the DNA TGTGCCCCTATGTGGGACGACGAAGAAAAACTGTTTTTT. Protein: CAPMWDDEEKLFF. This chain uses TRBV21-1 with TRBJ1-4. TRBV21-1 is flagged as a pseudogene. The CDR3 contains 13 residues.

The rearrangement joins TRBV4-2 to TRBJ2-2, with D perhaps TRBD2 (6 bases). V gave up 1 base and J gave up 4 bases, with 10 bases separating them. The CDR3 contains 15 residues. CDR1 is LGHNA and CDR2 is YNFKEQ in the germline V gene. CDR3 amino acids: CASSQVAALTGELFF. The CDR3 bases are TGTGCCAGCAGCCAAGTAGCGGCCCTCACCGGGGAGCTGTTTTTT.

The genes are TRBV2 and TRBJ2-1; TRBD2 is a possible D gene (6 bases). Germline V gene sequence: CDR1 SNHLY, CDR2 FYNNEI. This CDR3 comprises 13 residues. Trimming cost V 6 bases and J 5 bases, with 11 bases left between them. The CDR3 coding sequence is TGTGCCAGCAGGGCCGGGACTCACAATGAGCAGTTCTTC. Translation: CASRAGTHNEQFF.

The CDR3 DNA follows: TGTGCCAGCAAGGAGGAATGGACTAGCGGGGCCTACGAGCAGTACTTC. Translated, it gives CASKEEWTSGAYEQYF. The chain recombines TRBV7-3 with TRBJ2-7; 12 bases are shared with TRBD2. This CDR3 has 16 amino acids. CDR1 and CDR2 from the germline V gene are SGHTA and FQGTGA. The J segment lost 2 bases and the V segment lost 7 bases, leaving 9 bases of the junction unmatched.

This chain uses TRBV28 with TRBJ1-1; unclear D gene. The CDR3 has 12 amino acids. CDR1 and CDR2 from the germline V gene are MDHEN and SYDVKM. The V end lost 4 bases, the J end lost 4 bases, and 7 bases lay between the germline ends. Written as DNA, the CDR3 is TGTGCCAGCAGTTCGGATAGCACTGAAGCTTTCTTT. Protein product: CASSSDSTEAFF.

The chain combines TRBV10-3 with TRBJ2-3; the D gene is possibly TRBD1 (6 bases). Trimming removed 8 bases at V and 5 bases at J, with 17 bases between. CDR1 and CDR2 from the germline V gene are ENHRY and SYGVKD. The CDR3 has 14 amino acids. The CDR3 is CAIGGQGLGDTQYF. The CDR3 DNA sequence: TGTGCCATCGGTGGGCAGGGGCTTGGAGATACGCAGTATTTT.

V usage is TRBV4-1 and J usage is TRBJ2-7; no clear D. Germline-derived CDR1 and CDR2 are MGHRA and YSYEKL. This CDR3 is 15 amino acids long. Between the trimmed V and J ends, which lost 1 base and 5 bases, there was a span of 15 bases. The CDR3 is CASSQVSFRAHEQYF. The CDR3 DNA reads TGCGCCAGCAGCCAAGTCTCATTCCGGGCCCACGAGCAGTACTTC.

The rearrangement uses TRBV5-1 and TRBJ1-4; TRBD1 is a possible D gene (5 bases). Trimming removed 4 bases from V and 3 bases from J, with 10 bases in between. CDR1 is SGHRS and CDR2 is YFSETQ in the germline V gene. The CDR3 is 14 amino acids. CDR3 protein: CASSPGFPNEKLFF. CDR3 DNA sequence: TGCGCCAGCAGCCCAGGGTTCCCTAATGAAAAACTGTTTTTT.

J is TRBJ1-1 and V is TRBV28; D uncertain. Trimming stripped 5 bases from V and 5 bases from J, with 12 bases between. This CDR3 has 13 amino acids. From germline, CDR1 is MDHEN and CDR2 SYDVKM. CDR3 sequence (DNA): TGTGCCAGCAGTCCCGAGGGTAGGACTGAAGCTTTCTTT. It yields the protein CASSPEGRTEAFF. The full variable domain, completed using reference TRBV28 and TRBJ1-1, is DVKVTQSSRYLVKRTGEKVFLECVQDMDHENMFWYRQDPGLGLRLIYFSYDVKMKEKGDIPEGYSVSREKKERFSLILESASTNQTSMYLCASSPEGRTEAFFGQGTRLTVV.

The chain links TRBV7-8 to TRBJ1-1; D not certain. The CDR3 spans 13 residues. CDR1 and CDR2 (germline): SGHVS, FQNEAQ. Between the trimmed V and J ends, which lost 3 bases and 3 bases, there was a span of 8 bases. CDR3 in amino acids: CASSFNGDTEAFF. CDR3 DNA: TGTGCCAGCAGCTTTAATGGGGACACTGAAGCTTTCTTT.

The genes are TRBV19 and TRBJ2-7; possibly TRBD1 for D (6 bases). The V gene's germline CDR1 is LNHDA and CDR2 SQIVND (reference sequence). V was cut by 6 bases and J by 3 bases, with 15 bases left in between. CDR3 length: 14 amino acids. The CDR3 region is CASSQRRGGYEQYF. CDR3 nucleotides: TGTGCCAGTAGCCAGAGGAGAGGGGGCTACGAGCAGTACTTC.

CDR3 in DNA: TGCAGTGCTAGTGACAGACTGATGGCCGAGCAGTACTTC. Its protein product is CSASDRLMAEQYF. The chain is built from TRBV20-1 and TRBJ2-7, with a tentative D call TRBD1 (5 bases). CDR1 is DFQATT and CDR2 is SNEGSKA in the germline V gene (reference sequence). CDR3 size: 13 residues. Trimming stripped 3 bases from V and 6 bases from J, with 15 bases between.

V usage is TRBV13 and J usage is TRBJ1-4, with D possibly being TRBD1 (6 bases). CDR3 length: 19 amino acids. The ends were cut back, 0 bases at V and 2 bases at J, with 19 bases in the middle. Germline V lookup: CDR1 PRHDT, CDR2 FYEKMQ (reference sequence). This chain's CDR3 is CASSLGLIGGALTNEKLFF. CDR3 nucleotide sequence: TGTGCCAGCAGCTTAGGCCTAATCGGGGGGGCGCTGACTAATGAAAAACTGTTTTTT.

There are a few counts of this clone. The CDR3 sequence is CASSEETGGFDTQYF. In nucleotides, the CDR3 is TGTGCCAGCAGTGAAGAGACAGGGGGGTTTGATACGCAGTATTTT. The chain is built from TRBV6-4 and TRBJ2-3; 9 positions agree with TRBD1. There are 15 residues in the CDR3. CDR1 and CDR2 from the germline V gene are MRHNA and SNTAGT. V dropped 3 bases and J dropped 6; count of bases not matched to a gene: 7.

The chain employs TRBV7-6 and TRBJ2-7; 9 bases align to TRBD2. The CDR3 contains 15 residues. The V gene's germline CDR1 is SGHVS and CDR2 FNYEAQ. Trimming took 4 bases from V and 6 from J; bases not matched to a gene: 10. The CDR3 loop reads CASSSSSGSGSEQYF. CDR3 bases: TGTGCCAGCAGCTCTAGTAGCGGGAGTGGATCCGAGCAGTACTTC.

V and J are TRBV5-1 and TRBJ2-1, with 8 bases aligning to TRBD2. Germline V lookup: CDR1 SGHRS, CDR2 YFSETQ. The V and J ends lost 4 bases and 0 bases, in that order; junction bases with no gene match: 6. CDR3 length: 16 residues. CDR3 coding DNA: TGCGCCAGCAGCCCACGGGGGACTAGCTCCTACAATGAGCAGTTCTTC. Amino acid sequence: CASSPRGTSSYNEQFF.

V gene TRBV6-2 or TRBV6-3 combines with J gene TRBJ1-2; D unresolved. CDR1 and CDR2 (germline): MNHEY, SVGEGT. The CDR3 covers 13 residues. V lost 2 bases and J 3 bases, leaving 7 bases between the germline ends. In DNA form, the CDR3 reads TGTGCCAGCAGTTACGACCGTGACTATGGCTACACCTTC. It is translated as CASSYDRDYGYTF.

The CDR3 nucleotides read TGCGCCAGCAGCTCCCAGGGGCCGCTGGAGACCCAGTACTTC. It specifies CASSSQGPLETQYF. The chain is built from TRBV5-1 and TRBJ2-5, with a tentative D call TRBD1 (6 bases). Trimming stripped 3 bases from V and 5 bases from J, with 14 bases between. CDR3 length: 14 residues. Germline loops: CDR1 SGHRS, CDR2 YFSETQ.